This passage covers 30 T cell receptor beta chains from one sample sequenced in a study of blood T cell repertoires in COVID-19. TCRdb's copy holds only in-frame clones and misses some; the assay was immunoSEQ multiplex PCR. The sample includes roughly 250,000 clones, 75% to 90% of them seen just once. Sequencing was carried out using PBMCs or T cells enriched from blood (not recorded which). These receptor sequences come from a woman aged 50 to 60 who had recovered from COVID-19.

The gene calls are TRBV5-4 and TRBJ2-4; the D gene is possibly TRBD1 (6 bases). V lost 4 bases and J lost 5, with 13 bases in between. The germline gives CDR1 SGHNT, CDR2 YYREEE (reference sequence). The CDR3 has 14 residues. The DNA of the CDR3 is TGTGCCAGCAGCCCAGGGGCCGACCAAAACATTCAGTACTTC. Amino acid sequence: CASSPGADQNIQYF.

V usage is TRBV19 and J usage is TRBJ2-3; D might be TRBD1 (6 bases). Per the germline V gene, CDR1 is LNHDA and CDR2 is SQIVND (reference sequence). V was shortened by 5 bases and J by 0 bases, with 18 bases between the two germline ends. The CDR3 covers 17 residues. CDR3 DNA: TGTGCCAGTAGTGTAGCCAGGGGACACCGCAGCACAGATACGCAGTATTTT. Amino acid sequence: CASSVARGHRSTDTQYF.

The rearrangement uses TRBV18 and TRBJ1-4; D remains ambiguous. Trimming took off 6 bases at V and 5 bases at J, with 16 bases between the two ends. The length of the CDR3 is 15 residues. Per the germline V gene, CDR1 is KGHSH and CDR2 is LQKENI. DNA for the CDR3: TGTGCCAGCTCCCCCGGCAAGGGAGGGAATGAAAAACTGTTTTTT. It yields the protein CASSPGKGGNEKLFF.

The CDR3: CASSFITAYEQYF. The DNA of the CDR3 is TGTGCCAGCAGCTTCATTACAGCCTACGAGCAGTACTTC. The chain has TRBV5-4 and TRBJ2-7; D remains unclear. CDR1 and CDR2 from the germline V gene are SGHNT and YYREEE (reference sequence). Trimming removed 2 bases from V and 2 bases from J, with 8 bases in between. The CDR3 is 13 residues long.

CDR3 DNA: TGTGCCAGCAGGCTCGGGACTTTGTTCGAAGCTTTCTTT. The encoded protein is CASRLGTLFEAFF. The chain recombines TRBV6-5 with TRBJ1-1; a weak D match, TRBD1 (5 bases). V was cut by 6 bases and J by 8 bases, with 16 bases left in between. The CDR3 has 13 residues. Germline V gene lookup returns CDR1 MNHEY and CDR2 SVGAGI.

This clone was detected once. The chain is built from TRBV4-2 and TRBJ2-2; the D gene is possibly TRBD2 (6 bases). The CDR3 has 15 amino acids. Germline lookup yields CDR1 LGHNA and CDR2 YNFKEQ. Trimming cost V 0 bases and J 5 bases, with 10 bases left between them. In nucleotides, the CDR3 is TGTGCCAGCAGCCAAGATGGGGGGAGGACCGGGGAGCTGTTTTTT. Translation gives CASSQDGGRTGELFF.

The rearrangement links TRBV28 to TRBJ2-1; the match to TRBD2 covers 11 bases. The CDR3 runs 15 residues. V shed 5 bases, J shed 2 bases, and the junction held 2 bases outside the gene matches. Germline V gives CDR1 MDHEN, CDR2 SYDVKM. The CDR3 DNA reads TGTGCCAGCAGTACTAGCGGGAGTGCCTACAATGAGCAGTTCTTC. This codes for CASSTSGSAYNEQFF.

The chain uses TRBV19 and TRBJ2-1; 9 bases line up with TRBD2. Germline CDR1 and CDR2: LNHDA and SQIVND (reference sequence). The CDR3 sequence is 17 residues long. Unmatched junction bases numbered 11, after V lost 0 bases and J lost 8 bases. The CDR3 coding sequence is TGTGCCAGTAGTATAGATAAGTTTAGCGGGAGCTGGGATGAGCAGTTCTTC. Its protein product is CASSIDKFSGSWDEQFF.

This clone is a singleton in its sample. V gene TRBV5-4 combines with J gene TRBJ1-4; D uncertain. CDR1 and CDR2 (germline): SGHNT, YYREEE (reference sequence). Trimming left V 1 base short and J 7 bases short, with 11 bases between. The CDR3 has 14 residues. The CDR3 region is CASSLWEGGEKLFF. DNA for the CDR3: TGTGCCAGCAGCTTGTGGGAGGGCGGTGAAAAACTGTTTTTT.

The rearrangement links TRBV18 to TRBJ1-1, with TRBD1 matching over 9 bases. Per germline, CDR1 KGHSH and CDR2 LQKENI. The CDR3 runs 15 residues. The V and J ends lost 6 bases and 5 bases, in that order; junction bases with no gene match: 10. DNA for the CDR3: TGTGCCAGCTCCCGAAGGACAGGGGAGGAGACTGAAGCTTTCTTT. Protein product: CASSRRTGEETEAFF.

This clone was seen a few times. This rearrangement joins TRBV21-1 to TRBJ2-1; the DNA was not used to check the table's D call, TRBD2. TRBV21-1 is deemed a pseudogene. The CDR3 length is 15 residues. CDR3 loop: CASSTREPDCGRQFF. In nucleotides, the CDR3 is TGTGCCAGCAGCACGCGCGAACCGGACTGCGGGCGGCAGTTCTTC.

This CDR3 reads CAEGARETQYF. In DNA form, the CDR3 reads TGTGCAGAGGGGGCGCGAGAGACCCAGTACTTC. This chain links TRBV7-9 with TRBJ2-5, with 7 bases aligning to TRBD1. CDR3 length: 11 residues. CDR1 SEHNR and CDR2 FQNEAQ come from the germline V gene (reference sequence).

This chain uses TRBV5-5 with TRBJ1-4, with TRBD1 matching 8 bases. Germline loops: CDR1 SGHKS, CDR2 YYEKEE (reference sequence). The V segment lost 0 bases and the J segment 5 bases; nucleotides outside the gene matches: 0. The CDR3 spans 14 residues. The CDR3 spells CASSLDRGNEKLFF. CDR3 bases: TGTGCCAGCAGCTTGGACAGGGGGAATGAAAAACTGTTTTTT.

The chain joins TRBV19 to TRBJ2-7; no definite D call. The CDR3 totals 12 residues. V lost 4 bases and J lost 0, with 4 bases in between. Germline-derived CDR1 and CDR2 are LNHDA and SQIVND (reference sequence). In nucleotides, the CDR3 is TGTGCCAGTAGTACCAGCTCCTACGAGCAGTACTTC. It encodes CASSTSSYEQYF.

This clone has only one observation. This sequence joins TRBV29-1 and TRBJ2-7, with 8 bases lining up with TRBD2. V gave up 2 bases and J gave up 4 bases; unmatched junction bases: 13. This CDR3 comprises 16 residues. Germline values: CDR1 SQVTM, CDR2 ANQGSEA. This CDR3 is CSVESTIAGIGYEQYF. The CDR3 DNA follows: TGCAGCGTTGAATCCACCATAGCGGGGATTGGATACGAGCAGTACTTC.

J is TRBJ2-7 and V is TRBV24-1; the D is unclear. Germline CDR1 is KGHDR and CDR2 is SFDVKD. This CDR3 is 12 amino acids long. V was pared by 7 bases and J by 5 bases, with 11 bases between. CDR3 region: CATRRSMDEQYF. CDR3 sequence (DNA): TGTGCCACCAGGCGGTCGATGGACGAGCAGTACTTC.

The CDR3 nucleotides read TGTGCCAGCAGCCCCCGACTAGCGGGGGGGTTCACAGATACGCAGTATTTT. Translation: CASSPRLAGGFTDTQYF. J is TRBJ2-3 and V is TRBV9; 14 positions agree with TRBD2. This CDR3 spans 17 amino acids. Germline V gene lookup returns CDR1 SGDLS and CDR2 YYNGEE. The V gene end was trimmed by 4 bases and the J gene end by 2 bases; junction bases not matched to a gene: 6.

V is TRBV4-2 and J is TRBJ2-4; 10 bases match TRBD1. The germline CDR1 and CDR2 sequences are LGHNA and YNFKEQ. There are 19 residues in the CDR3. The V segment lost 0 bases and the J segment 1 base; nucleotides outside the gene matches: 9. CDR3 coding DNA: TGTGCCAGCAGCCAAGAGACAGGGGGCATTACGGGGGCCAAAAACATTCAGTACTTC. It yields the protein CASSQETGGITGAKNIQYF.

V is TRBV4-1 and J is TRBJ1-2; D gene unclear. The CDR3 is 13 residues long. V dropped 4 bases and J dropped 2 bases, with 8 bases sitting between them. Germline loops: CDR1 MGHRA, CDR2 YSYEKL. DNA for the CDR3: TGCGCCAGCAGCCCCGGGTTAAACTATGGCTACACCTTC. It encodes CASSPGLNYGYTF.

The chain employs TRBV9 and TRBJ2-7; D may be TRBD2 (6 bases). The ends were cut back, 0 bases at V and 1 base at J, with 11 bases in the middle. Germline CDR1 SGDLS, CDR2 YYNGEE. The CDR3 spans 15 residues. CDR3 sequence (DNA): TGTGCCAGCAGCGTAGATTATAGCGGTTCCTACGAGCAGTACTTC. Its translation is CASSVDYSGSYEQYF.

The chain couples TRBV11-3 to TRBJ1-4; D remains unclear. Trimming shortened V by 6 bases and J by 7 bases, and 12 bases separated the two germline ends. The CDR3 covers 13 residues. Germline V gene lookup returns CDR1 SGHNT and CDR2 YENEEA. The chain's CDR3 is CASSFRHGEKLFF. As DNA, the CDR3 is TGTGCCAGCAGTTTTAGACACGGTGAAAAACTGTTTTTT.

Only a few counts were recorded for this clone. This rearrangement joins TRBV7-9 to TRBJ2-7, with TRBD2 identical over 14 bases. V dropped 5 bases and J dropped 3; count of bases not matched to a gene: 12. Germline V gives CDR1 SEHNR, CDR2 FQNEAQ (reference sequence). The CDR3 loop spans 18 amino acids. The CDR3 here is CASSATSGRAGGIYEQYF. DNA of the CDR3: TGTGCCAGCAGCGCGACTAGCGGGAGGGCCGGGGGCATCTACGAGCAGTACTTC.

In DNA, the CDR3 is TGCGCCAGCAGCTTTTGGAGCTCCTACAATGAGCAGTTCTTC. Amino acids: CASSFWSSYNEQFF. The chain couples TRBV5-1 to TRBJ2-1; D unclear. CDR1 is SGHRS, CDR2 YFSETQ, per germline. The V end lost 2 bases, the J end lost 0 bases, and 6 bases lay between the germline ends. The CDR3 totals 14 residues.

This chain joins TRBV27 and TRBJ2-3, with D tentatively TRBD2 (5 bases). Germline loops: CDR1 MNHEY, CDR2 SMNVEV (reference sequence). The CDR3 runs to 13 residues. V was trimmed by 9 bases and J by 1 base, leaving 11 bases between them. CDR3 DNA sequence: TGTGCCAGTGGTCCGCGGGGCACAGATACGCAGTATTTT. Its protein product is CASGPRGTDTQYF.

The CDR3 region is CASSQGGGINEQFF. CDR3 DNA sequence: TGCGCCAGCAGCCAAGGGGGCGGGATCAATGAGCAGTTCTTC. This chain links TRBV4-1 with TRBJ2-1, with a tentative D call TRBD2 (6 bases). Germline CDR1 MGHRA, CDR2 YSYEKL. V was shortened by 1 base and J by 6 bases, with 10 bases between the two germline ends. The CDR3 consists of 14 residues.

The chain couples TRBV6-5 to TRBJ1-2, with D tentatively TRBD1 (5 bases). Germline values: CDR1 MNHEY, CDR2 SVGAGI. Between the trimmed V and J ends, which lost 10 bases and 5 bases, there was a span of 14 bases. The CDR3 consists of 12 residues. The CDR3 region is CATTQTGYGYTF. Here the CDR3 DNA reads TGTGCCACCACGCAAACAGGATATGGCTACACCTTC.

The rearrangement uses TRBV28 and TRBJ2-3; D unclear. The CDR3 spans 12 residues. In germline, CDR1 is MDHEN, CDR2 SYDVKM. V dropped 1 base and J dropped 6 bases, with 5 bases sitting between them. CDR3 in amino acids: CASSLFSDTQYF. Here the CDR3 DNA reads TGTGCCAGCAGTTTATTTTCGGATACGCAGTATTTT.

This clone was seen only once. The chain links TRBV7-9 to TRBJ2-6; D not resolved. This CDR3 comprises 13 residues. Germline CDR1 is SEHNR and CDR2 is FQNEAQ (reference sequence). V was clipped by 8 bases and J by 2 bases, with 7 bases between them. The CDR3 DNA reads TGTGCCAGCCTAGGCACTGGGGCCAACGTCCTGACTTTC. Encoded protein: CASLGTGANVLTF.

The J gene is TRBJ2-1, the V gene TRBV4-2, with TRBD1 identical over 10 bases. Germline loops: CDR1 LGHNA, CDR2 YNFKEQ. The length of the CDR3 is 16 residues. Trimming at V came to 3 bases and at J to 0 bases, leaving 2 bases not matched to a gene. The CDR3 spells CASSQGQGFSYNEQFF. In DNA form, the CDR3 reads TGTGCCAGCAGCCAGGGACAGGGGTTCTCCTACAATGAGCAGTTCTTC.

This chain uses TRBV9 with TRBJ1-4; no reliable D call. The V gene's germline CDR1 is SGDLS and CDR2 YYNGEE. V lost 4 bases and J lost 8, with 18 bases in between. The CDR3 loop spans 15 amino acids. The CDR3 nucleotides are TGTGCCAGCAGCCCGGGAGTGGCGGGGAGGGAAAAACTGTTTTTT. Translating it yields CASSPGVAGREKLFF.